This TCR beta chain stems from a study of T cells in Graves' hyperthyroidism and ophthalmopathy. Amplification targeted TCR beta CDR3 regions from RNA transcripts. TCR CDR3 underwent first-round RT-PCR with the HTBI primer set. MiXCR, run by TCRdb on the multiplex PCR reads, gives a single entry per CDR3 protein. The table has about 570,000 distinct CDR3 sequences, around 45% seen once. This clonotype was seen only a few times. The receptor was isolated from an adult woman with Graves' disease, either hyperthyroidism or ophthalmopathy (not recorded which). The specimen was peripheral blood or thyroid tissue (not recorded which).

The CDR3 DNA follows: TGTGCCAGCAGCCCCCCGGGACTGTTAAGGACCCAGTACTTC. Translating gives CASSPPGLLRTQYF. V usage is TRBV28 and J usage is TRBJ2-5, with D perhaps matching TRBD2 (6 bases). In germline, CDR1 is MDHEN, CDR2 SYDVKM. The V and J ends lost 6 bases and 7 bases respectively, with 18 bases between them. The CDR3 totals 14 residues. The full variable domain, rest sourced from reference TRBV28 and TRBJ2-5, is DVKVTQSSRYLVKRTGEKVFLECVQDMDHENMFWYRQDPGLGLRLIYFSYDVKMKEKGDIPEGYSVSREKKERFSLILESASTNQTSMYLCASSPPGLLRTQYFGPGTRLLVL.